One sample yielded the 20 T cell receptor beta chains listed below, sequenced in a study of T cells in Graves' hyperthyroidism and ophthalmopathy. TCR beta CDR3 region amplification was performed from RNA transcripts. The primer set for the first-round RT-PCR of the TCR CDR3 was HTBI. TCRdb recomputed calls from the multiplex PCR reads with MiXCR, one row per CDR3 protein. The sample includes about 400,000 distinct CDR3 sequences, approximately 15% seen only once; the top ten take around 14%. Sequenced: blood. The receptor source for this set is a man younger than 30 with Graves' ophthalmopathy.

The chain has TRBV20-1 and TRBJ1-5, with D possibly matching TRBD1 (6 bases). The CDR3 length is 15 residues. Germline values: CDR1 DFQATT, CDR2 SNEGSKA (reference sequence). The germline V and J ends were trimmed by 3 bases and 7 bases, with 19 bases remaining between them. The CDR3 sequence is CSASWPGVAWQPQHF. In DNA, the CDR3 is TGCAGTGCTAGTTGGCCAGGGGTAGCGTGGCAGCCCCAGCATTTT.

CDR3 DNA sequence: TGTGCCAGCAGCCAAGAACGGGAGAGGGGCGAGCAGTACTTC. Translated, it gives CASSQERERGEQYF. The chain recombines TRBV3-1 with TRBJ2-7; TRBD2 is a possible D gene (6 bases). V was pared by 0 bases and J by 6 bases, with 12 bases between. The germline V gene encodes CDR1 LGHDT and CDR2 YNNKEL (reference sequence). This CDR3 region has 14 residues.

The chain joins TRBV29-1 to TRBJ2-7, with 8 bases that match TRBD2. The V gene's germline CDR1 is SQVTM and CDR2 ANQGSEA. There are 15 residues in the CDR3. Losses at the gene ends were 4 bases for V and 3 bases for J; bases not matched to a gene: 11. The CDR3 loop reads CSVGLMASGHYEQYF. The CDR3 nucleotides read TGCAGCGTTGGTTTAATGGCTAGCGGGCACTACGAGCAGTACTTC.

This clonotype was observed many times. V is TRBV2 and J is TRBJ1-5; 7 bases map to TRBD1. Per germline, CDR1 SNHLY and CDR2 FYNNEI. V trimming: 4 bases; J trimming: 7 bases; junction bases outside the gene matches: 7. CDR3 size: 14 residues. DNA of the CDR3: TGTGCCAGCAGTGTTCAAGGGGGCGGGCAGCCCCAGCATTTT. Residues: CASSVQGGGQPQHF.

This clonotype was observed a few times. The junction and the germline gene differ at one end; a read error may be behind it. The chain joins TRBV4-1 to TRBJ2-1; TRBD2 might be the D (5 bases). The CDR3 is made up of 14 amino acids. Germline values: CDR1 MGHRA, CDR2 YSYEKL. The CDR3 region is CASSPGLNYSEQFF. The CDR3 DNA is TGCGCCAGCAGCCCCGGACTCAACTACAGTGAGCAGTTCTTC.

V usage is TRBV11-1 and J usage is TRBJ2-5, with 8 bases aligning to TRBD2. The germline gives CDR1 SGHAT, CDR2 FQDESV (reference sequence). The V segment lost 3 bases and the J segment 1 base; nucleotides outside the gene matches: 7. The CDR3 has 16 residues. CDR3 sequence: CASSLGVAGSQETQYF. The CDR3 region has the DNA TGTGCCAGCAGCTTGGGAGTAGCGGGGTCCCAAGAGACCCAGTACTTC. Variable domain in full (rest from reference TRBV11-1 and TRBJ2-5): EAEVAQSPRYKITEKSQAVAFWCDPISGHATLYWYRQILGQGPELLVQFQDESVVDDSQLPKDRFSAERLKGVDSTLKIQPAELGDSAMYLCASSLGVAGSQETQYFGPGTRLLVL.

This clonotype was observed many times. This sequence joins TRBV20-1 and TRBJ1-2, with D possibly being TRBD1 (5 bases). Trimming took off 5 bases at V and 8 bases at J, with 21 bases between the two ends. Per the germline V gene, CDR1 is DFQATT and CDR2 is SNEGSKA (reference sequence). This CDR3 has 14 amino acids. The CDR3 coding sequence is TGCAGTGCTGCATCCGGGACCCTAGGGGAGGGCTACACCTTC. It specifies CSAASGTLGEGYTF.

This clonotype was counted ten times or more. The rearrangement joins TRBV7-2 to TRBJ2-5; TRBD2 aligns across 9 bases. J lost 5 bases, V lost 5 bases, and 9 bases had no gene match. CDR1 SGHTA and CDR2 FQGNSA come from the germline V gene. The CDR3 runs to 15 residues. CDR3 amino acids: CASSLLAGGLETQYF. DNA of the CDR3: TGTGCCAGCAGCCTACTTGCGGGAGGGTTGGAGACCCAGTACTTC. The full variable domain, in which reference TRBV7-2 and TRBJ2-5 provide the parts outside the CDR3, is GAGVSQSPSNKVTEKGKDVELRCDPISGHTALYWYRQSLGQGLEFLIYFQGNSAPDKSGLPSDRFSAERTGGSVSTLTIQRTQQEDSAVYLCASSLLAGGLETQYFGPGTRLLVL.

This clonotype has ten or more counts. V is TRBV12-3 or TRBV12-4 and J is TRBJ1-2; D remains unclear. The CDR3 is made up of 8 amino acids. The V end was cut by 5 bases, the J end by 11 bases, with 3 bases between. The CDR3 spells CASSPYTF. CDR3 coding DNA: TGTGCCAGCAGTCCATACACCTTC.

This clonotype was counted ten times or more. The chain joins TRBV20-1 to TRBJ2-7; D gene uncertain. Trimming stripped 3 bases from V and 3 bases from J, with 6 bases between. CDR3 size: 11 residues. The V gene's germline CDR1 is DFQATT and CDR2 SNEGSKA (reference sequence). CDR3 in amino acids: CSASFGYEQYF. The CDR3 nucleotides are TGCAGTGCTAGTTTTGGCTACGAGCAGTACTTC.

A word on this clonotype: A much larger clone sits a single nucleotide away, making a read error possible. The chain recombines TRBV27 with TRBJ2-7; TRBD2 agrees at 8 bases. The CDR3 consists of 14 residues. CDR1 is MNHEY, CDR2 SMNVEV, per germline (reference sequence). The CDR3 region has the DNA TGTGCCAGCACTCTTACCGGGACTAGTCACGAGCAGTGCTTC. Its protein product is CASTLTGTSHEQCF.

CDR3 nucleotides: TGTGCCTGGAGTGTACCATGGGGCAACACCGGGGAGCTGTTTTTT. Translation gives CAWSVPWGNTGELFF. The chain is built from TRBV30 and TRBJ2-2; maybe TRBD1 (5 bases). V was cut by 0 bases and J by 2 bases, with 10 bases left in between. The CDR3 contains 15 residues. Germline assignment: CDR1 GTSNPN and CDR2 SVGIG (reference sequence).

The V call is TRBV6-1, the J call TRBJ1-1; D uncertain. The CDR3 consists of 13 residues. V lost 6 bases and J 0 bases, leaving 8 bases between the germline ends. In germline, CDR1 is MNHNS, CDR2 SASEGT. CDR3 sequence (DNA): TGTGCCAGCAGACAGTTCATGAACACTGAAGCTTTCTTT. This encodes CASRQFMNTEAFF.

Many counts were recorded for this clonotype. The chain is built from TRBV7-9 and TRBJ2-5; D remains ambiguous. Germline V gene sequence: CDR1 SEHNR, CDR2 FQNEAQ (reference sequence). V shed 0 bases and J shed 2 bases, with 10 bases lying between them. This CDR3 has 15 amino acids. This chain's CDR3 is CASSLAGTVQETQYF. The CDR3 nucleotides are TGTGCCAGCAGCTTAGCGGGCACAGTACAAGAGACCCAGTACTTC.

This clonotype has a single count. The chain is built from TRBV11-2 and TRBJ2-1; D possibly matches TRBD1 or TRBD2 (6 bases each). V was shortened by 8 bases and J by 2 bases, with 22 bases between the two germline ends. CDR1 is SGHAT and CDR2 is FQNNGV in the germline V gene. CDR3 size: 17 residues. The CDR3 DNA sequence: TGTGCCAGCGGACCAGGGGTCGGGGGCCCCCCCTACAATGAGCAGTTCTTC. Translated: CASGPGVGGPPYNEQFF.

This clonotype was picked up many times. The chain uses TRBV2 and TRBJ1-5, with no clear D. The CDR3 has 14 amino acids. Trimming pared 7 bases from V and 4 bases from J, leaving 14 bases between. From germline, CDR1 is SNHLY and CDR2 FYNNEI. The CDR3: CASTRDGKNQPQHF. The CDR3 bases are TGTGCCAGCACCCGAGACGGGAAGAATCAGCCCCAGCATTTT.

This clonotype was seen a handful of times. The V call is TRBV6-1, the J call TRBJ2-3; a weak D match, TRBD2 (6 bases). V dropped 2 bases and J dropped 0 bases, with 12 bases sitting between them. CDR1 is MNHNS and CDR2 is SASEGT in the germline V gene. This CDR3 region has 16 residues. The CDR3 bases are TGTGCCAGCAGTGAACTTGCGGGAACTAGCACAGATACGCAGTATTTT. Protein sequence: CASSELAGTSTDTQYF.

V gene TRBV6-5 combines with J gene TRBJ2-7; D is unclear. Per germline, CDR1 MNHEY and CDR2 SVGAGI. The CDR3 has 14 amino acids. The ends were cut back, 5 bases at V and 0 bases at J, with 11 bases in the middle. CDR3 bases: TGTGCCAGCAGTGTACTATCGAGCTCCTACGAGCAGTACTTC. This translates into CASSVLSSSYEQYF.

This clonotype came up many times. J is TRBJ1-5 and V is TRBV20-1; the D is unclear. Germline V gene data show CDR1 as DFQATT and CDR2 as SNEGSKA (reference sequence). V lost 5 bases and J lost 4, with 12 bases in between. The CDR3 spans 13 residues. The CDR3 DNA sequence: TGCAGTGCTGTCCGGGATTCGAATCAGCCCCAGCATTTT. It encodes CSAVRDSNQPQHF.

In its sample, this clonotype was seen many times. J is TRBJ1-1 and V is TRBV12-3 or TRBV12-4; TRBD1 matches 7 bases. This CDR3 spans 15 amino acids. Trimming removed 6 bases from V and 0 bases from J; junction bases left unmatched: 7. CDR3 DNA: TGTGCCAGCAGAGCCGGGACAGCCGTGAACACTGAAGCTTTCTTT. It encodes CASRAGTAVNTEAFF.